The source of this T cell receptor (beta chain) is a study of T cell repertoires in cytomegalovirus infection. Study details: It can be stated that public TCR beta signatures indicated CMV infection as well as a matching HLA type.

CDR1 MGHRA and CDR2 YSYEKL come from the germline V gene. This CDR3 is 16 amino acids long. V lost 1 base, J lost 0 bases, and 12 bases lay in between. TCRdb recomputed calls from the reads with MiXCR, one row per CDR3 protein. The sample contains some 100,000 distinct CDR3 sequences, 25% to 30% of which appear only once. As to this clonotype: No antigen is known for it.

This TCR derives from a human donor in good health (CMV status not recorded). Some clones in this sample may be carry-over from other donors' samples. V and J are TRBV4-1 and TRBJ1-1, with D maybe TRBD1 (5 bases). The material sequenced was CD8+ T cells from cultured PBMCs, taken from culture after CMV antigen stimulation. CDR3 in amino acids: CASSQAPGTVNTEAFF. The CDR3 DNA is TGCGCCAGCAGCCAAGCCCCCGGGACTGTGAACACTGAAGCTTTCTTT.